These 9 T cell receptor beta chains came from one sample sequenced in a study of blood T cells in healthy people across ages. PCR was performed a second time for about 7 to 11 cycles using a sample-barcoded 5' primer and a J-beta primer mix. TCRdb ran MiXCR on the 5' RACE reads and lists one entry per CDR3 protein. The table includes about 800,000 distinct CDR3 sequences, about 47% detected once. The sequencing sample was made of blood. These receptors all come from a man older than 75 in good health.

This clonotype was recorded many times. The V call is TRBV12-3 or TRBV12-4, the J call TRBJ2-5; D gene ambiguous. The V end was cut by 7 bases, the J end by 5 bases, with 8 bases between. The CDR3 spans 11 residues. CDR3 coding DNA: TGTGCCAGCAAATTAGGGGAGACCCAGTACTTC. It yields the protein CASKLGETQYF.

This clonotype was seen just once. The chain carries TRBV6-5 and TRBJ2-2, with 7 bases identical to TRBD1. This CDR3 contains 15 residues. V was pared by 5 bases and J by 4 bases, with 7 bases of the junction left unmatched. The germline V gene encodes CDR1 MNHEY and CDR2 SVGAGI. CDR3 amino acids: CASSLWDSFTGELFF. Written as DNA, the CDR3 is TGTGCCAGCAGTCTGTGGGACAGCTTCACCGGGGAGCTGTTTTTT.

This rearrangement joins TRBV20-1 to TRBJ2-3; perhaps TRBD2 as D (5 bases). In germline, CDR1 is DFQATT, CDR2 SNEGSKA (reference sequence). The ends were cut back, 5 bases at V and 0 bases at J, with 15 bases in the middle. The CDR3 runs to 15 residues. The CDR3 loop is CSAVGLAASTDTQYF. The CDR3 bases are TGCAGTGCTGTAGGGCTAGCAGCTAGCACAGATACGCAGTATTTT.

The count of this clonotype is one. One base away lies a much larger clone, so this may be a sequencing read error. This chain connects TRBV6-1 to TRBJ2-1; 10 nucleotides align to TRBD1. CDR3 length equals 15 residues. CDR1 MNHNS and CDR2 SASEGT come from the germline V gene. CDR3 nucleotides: TGTGCCGGCAGTGAAGCCGGGACAGGGGCCGTTGAGCAGTTCTTC. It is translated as CAGSEAGTGAVEQFF.

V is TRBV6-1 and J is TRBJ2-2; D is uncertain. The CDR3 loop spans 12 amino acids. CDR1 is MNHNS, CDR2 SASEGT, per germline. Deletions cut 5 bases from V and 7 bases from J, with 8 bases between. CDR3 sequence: CASSKPGGELFF. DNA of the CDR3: TGTGCCAGCAGTAAACCAGGCGGGGAGCTGTTTTTT.

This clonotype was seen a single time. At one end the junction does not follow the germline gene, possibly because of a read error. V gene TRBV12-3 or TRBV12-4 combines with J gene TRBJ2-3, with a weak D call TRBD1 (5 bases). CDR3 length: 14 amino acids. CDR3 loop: CASSLGRITDMQYF. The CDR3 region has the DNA TGTGCCAGCAGTTTGGGGCGGATTACAGATATGCAGTATTTT.

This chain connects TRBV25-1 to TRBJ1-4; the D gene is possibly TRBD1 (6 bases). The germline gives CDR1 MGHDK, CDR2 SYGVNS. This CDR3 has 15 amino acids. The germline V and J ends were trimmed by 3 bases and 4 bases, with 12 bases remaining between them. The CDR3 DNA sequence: TGTGCCAGCAGTGATCCCAGGGGTAGTAATGAAAAACTGTTTTTT. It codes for CASSDPRGSNEKLFF.

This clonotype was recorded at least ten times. As DNA, the CDR3 is TGCAGTGCTAGGGGATCTAGCGGGAGGGCCGATGAGCAGTTCTTC. It translates to CSARGSSGRADEQFF. The genes are TRBV20-1 and TRBJ2-1; 12 bases agree with TRBD2. Germline lookup yields CDR1 DFQATT and CDR2 SNEGSKA (reference sequence). Unmatched junction bases numbered 8, after V lost 3 bases and J lost 8 bases. The CDR3 has 15 residues.

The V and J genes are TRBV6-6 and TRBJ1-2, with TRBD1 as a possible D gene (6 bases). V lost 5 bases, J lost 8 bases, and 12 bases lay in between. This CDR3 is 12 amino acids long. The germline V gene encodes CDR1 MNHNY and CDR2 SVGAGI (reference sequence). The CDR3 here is CASSDLTGGYTF. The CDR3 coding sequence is TGTGCCAGCAGTGACCTGACAGGCGGCTACACCTTC.